This T cell receptor (beta chain) was observed in a study of regulatory T cells in long-lasting Graves disease. Turning to this clonotype: What it binds is not known.

CDR1 and CDR2 (germline): LNHDA, SQIVND (reference sequence). CDR3 length: 13 residues. The ends were cut back, 3 bases at V and 6 bases at J, with 11 bases in the middle. The time point is: persistent/refractory GD, antithyroid drugs over 5 years with positive TRAb. PBMCs were the source of the RNA used for TCR sequencing. For TCR beta, libraries came from iRepertoire HTBI primers and Arm-PCR of CDR3 regions. Each CDR3 protein is one row after TCRdb ran MiXCR on the multiplex PCR reads. The table includes 350,000 to 500,000 distinct CDR3 sequences, around 23% detected once. Study-level findings and limits: Relative to new patients (roughly 970), persistent patients exhibited greater sharing of public clonotypes (more than 2,500). Persistent disease samples used TRBV28, TRBJ1-2 and TRBJ2-5 preferentially. Samples came from peripheral blood alone, without thyroid tissue. Newly diagnosed patients had higher TCR diversity than persistent Graves' patients did.

This TCR derives from a female donor with Graves disease. Sample: peripheral blood mononuclear cells (PBMCs), taken when the disease was refractory, from a patient treated with antithyroid drugs. This rearrangement joins TRBV19 to TRBJ2-5, with a tentative D call TRBD1 (5 bases). The CDR3 is CASSIGQGKTQYF. The CDR3 region has the DNA TGTGCCAGTAGTATTGGGCAGGGAAAGACCCAGTACTTC.